One and the same sample provided the 9 T cell receptor beta chains below, sequenced in a study of blood T cell repertoires in COVID-19. Clones were read by immunoSEQ multiplex PCR, and TCRdb kept only the in-frame ones, dropping some. The table lists under 350,000 clones, 80% to 90% of them singletons. Sequencing was performed on peripheral blood. These receptors came from a man aged 40-55 years with acute or convalescent COVID-19.

Of note for this clone: A junction boundary mismatches the germline segment, possibly from a read error. The genes are TRBV7-8 and TRBJ2-1, with D uncertain. CDR1 SGHVS and CDR2 FQNEAQ come from the germline V gene. The CDR3 consists of 14 residues. The CDR3 nucleotides read TGTGCCAGCAGCTTAGTCGGATACTACGATGAGCAGTTCTTC. Translating gives CASSLVGYYDEQFF. The whole variable domain, filled in from reference TRBV7-8 and TRBJ2-1, reads GAGVSQSPRYKVAKRGQDVALRCDPISGHVSLFWYQQALGQGPEFLTYFQNEAQLDKSGLPSDRFFAERPEGSVSTLKIQRTQQEDSAVYLCASSLVGYYDEQFFGPGTRLTVL.

The CDR3 coding sequence is TGTGCCAGCAGCTTTGAGGCGAAAAAACTGTTTTTT. Translating it yields CASSFEAKKLFF. The chain joins TRBV7-9 to TRBJ1-4; unclear D gene. Germline lookup yields CDR1 SEHNR and CDR2 FQNEAQ (reference sequence). CDR3 length equals 12 residues. V lost 3 bases, J lost 9 bases, and 8 bases lay in between. Using reference TRBV7-9 and TRBJ1-4 for the parts outside the CDR3, the full variable domain is DTGVSQNPRHKITKRGQNVTFRCDPISEHNRLYWYRQTLGQGPEFLTYFQNEAQLEKSRLLSDRFSAERPKGSFSTLEIQRTEQGDSAMYLCASSFEAKKLFFGSGTQLSVL.

This rearrangement joins TRBV25-1 to TRBJ2-5; tentative D call: TRBD1 (6 bases). The CDR3 loop spans 17 amino acids. Trimming left V 4 bases short and J 3 bases short, with 21 bases between. The germline gives CDR1 MGHDK, CDR2 SYGVNS. The CDR3 DNA is TGTGCCAGCAGTGCCCCTTTTAACAGGGTATGGGAAGAGACCCAGTACTTC. It codes for CASSAPFNRVWEETQYF.

The V gene is TRBV10-2, the J gene TRBJ2-1, with 7 bases lining up with TRBD1. V lost 4 bases to trimming and J lost 9 bases; unmatched junction nucleotides: 6. The CDR3 is made up of 13 amino acids. CDR1 and CDR2 from the germline V gene are WSHSY and SAAADI. The CDR3 spells CASSGDSSGEQFF. In DNA, the CDR3 is TGCGCCAGCAGTGGGGACAGCTCGGGTGAGCAGTTCTTC.

This chain joins TRBV7-9 and TRBJ1-1; D is unresolved. This CDR3 is 14 amino acids long. V was pared by 3 bases and J by 2 bases, with 10 bases between. CDR1 is SEHNR, CDR2 FQNEAQ, per germline (reference sequence). CDR3 nucleotide sequence: TGTGCCAGCAGCTTGGCGGCCCTAAACACTGAAGCTTTCTTT. Encoded protein: CASSLAALNTEAFF.

The J gene is TRBJ1-1, the V gene TRBV5-1; D is perhaps TRBD1 (5 bases). This CDR3 region has 13 residues. CDR1 and CDR2 (germline): SGHRS, YFSETQ. V shed 6 bases and J shed 5 bases, with 14 bases lying between them. CDR3 sequence (DNA): TGCGCCAGCACCCGGGGGGGAATGACTGAAGCTTTCTTT. It yields the protein CASTRGGMTEAFF.

This chain connects TRBV18 to TRBJ2-7, with D uncertain. The CDR3 runs 15 residues. V was clipped by 1 base and J by 2 bases, with 12 bases between them. Germline CDR1 and CDR2: KGHSH and LQKENI. The CDR3: CASSPQPLSTYEQYF. Here the CDR3 DNA reads TGTGCCAGCTCACCACAGCCACTGAGTACCTACGAGCAGTACTTC.

This sequence joins TRBV2 and TRBJ2-3, with 7 bases matching TRBD1. J gave up 4 bases and V 1 base, and 5 bases lay outside the gene matches. The germline CDR1 and CDR2 sequences are SNHLY and FYNNEI. The CDR3 contains 15 residues. CDR3 protein: CASSEGGGWADTQYF. The CDR3 DNA reads TGTGCCAGCAGTGAAGGAGGGGGCTGGGCAGATACGCAGTATTTT.

This clone appeared once. The gene calls are TRBV12-5 and TRBJ2-1; 10 bases line up with TRBD1. After removal of 2 bases from V and 7 bases from J, the junction contained 14 bases not matched to a gene. The CDR3 length is 18 residues. CDR1 LGHNT and CDR2 FRNRAP come from the germline V gene. CDR3 in amino acids: CASGLPSQMRQGANEQFF. The CDR3, as DNA: TGTGCTAGTGGTTTGCCTAGTCAAATGAGACAGGGGGCGAATGAGCAGTTCTTC.